The T cell receptor (beta chain) under discussion was sequenced for a study of T cells after yellow fever vaccination (dated by TCRdb to between 2018 and 2021). Study-level background: The SMART-Seq v4 Ultra Low Input RNA kit was used to prepare libraries from fractions with low cell numbers. Blood was drawn at multiple timepoints before and after primary and secondary immunization, with bulk PBMC replicates and cell subsets isolated. Bulk TCR alpha and beta repertoires were sequenced longitudinally to track T-cell clones before and after primary and booster YFV17D yellow fever vaccination. Two healthy male donors, one aged 18 to 30 and one aged 30 to 40 years, made up the cohort. Results and caveats for the whole study, not just this receptor: Compared with the primary T-cell response, the secondary T-cell response was weaker but faster, peaking on day 5 rather than day 15. FACS-sorted repertoires could contain abundant contaminating clonotypes from the bulk population, so computational filtering was required. Only a couple of donors were included in the study, so the extent to which the findings can be generalized is limited. After the booster, most of the clones that had expanded following primary vaccination were detected again (just under 97% of CD4 and more than 85% of CD8), which suggests that memory was broadly maintained. A small fraction of clonotypes appeared in both the CD4 and CD8 compartments, likely as a result of convergent recombination.

In light of the paper, this sample's treatment or condition label describes: live attenuated yellow fever vaccine strain. At each blood-draw timepoint, two biological replicates of bulk PBMCs were collected. PBMCs were isolated from peripheral blood using a standard Ficoll-Paque protocol. TriZol was used to extract RNA from bulk PBMCs, from CD4 and CD8 fractions, and from dextramer-positive and dextramer-negative fractions. On this clonotype: Its antigen remains undetermined. No much larger clone is present one base from it, and per-base qualities are unavailable.

Relative to germline, V is missing 5 bases and J is missing 3 bases, with 8 bases of the junction outside any gene match. CDR1 and CDR2 are read off the germline V gene as SGHRS and YFSETQ. Including the terminal cysteine and phenylalanine, the CDR3 comprises 15 residues. Of all the DNA, just the CDR3 is kept, 45 bases in frame from base 1. TCR cDNA was synthesized by 5'RACE template switching, which introduced a universal primer site and unique molecular identifiers. cDNA synthesis was primed from both the TCR alpha and TCR beta constant segments. Library amplification used two PCR steps, and the second PCR step added sample barcodes and sequencing adapters. Sequencing of libraries was performed on Illumina HiSeq 2500 (2x100 bp) or NovaSeq (2x150 bp). As for how the authors treated the data: Demultiplexing of reads and collapsing into UMI consensus sequences were performed with MIGEC, and V(D)J alignment was carried out with MiXCR. Clonotypes responding to the vaccine were identified with edgeR on replicate PBMC samples, with the criteria of FDR below 0.01 and a log2 fold change above 5 up to day 15. Bulk clonotypes were assigned CD4 or CD8 identity according to which sequenced CD4 or CD8 repertoire held them at higher abundance. TCRdb cleaned the public reads at Q25 with fastp, built clones with MiXCR and kept in-frame beta chains. For every CDR3 protein sequence, its rows merge into one entry that carries the most common genes and DNA. The V and J calls were determined by TCRdb, not by the authors. This sample gives hundreds of thousands of distinct CDR3 sequences in total; roughly 8.6% of them show up just once. The leading ten clones occupy approximately 18% of the sample.

The chain was built from TRBV5-1 and TRBJ2-7; TRBD2 matches 10 bases in the middle. The input for sequencing was PBMCs, taken around 45 days after the first yellow fever vaccination. This TCR derives from a man between 18 and 35 years old who received the YFV17D yellow fever vaccine. CDR3 reads: CASSKLAGVIYEQYF. The nucleotide sequence is TGCGCCAGCAGTAAGCTAGCGGGGGTAATCTACGAGCAGTACTTC.